Shown below are 21 T cell receptor beta chains from a single sample sequenced in a study of identifying expanded T cells in peripheral blood. The protocol was immunoSEQ multiplex PCR, while the TCRdb copy is restricted to in-frame clones and leaves out a portion. The table has some 76,000 clones, roughly nine tenths seen once. Sequencing was performed on blood. The receptors derive from a person aged 18 to 75 in good health.

The gene calls are TRBV5-1 and TRBJ2-3; a possible D gene is TRBD2 (6 bases). With 2 bases removed from V and 0 bases from J, the gap between germline ends came to 10 bases. Germline CDR1 is SGHRS and CDR2 is YFSETQ. The CDR3 totals 15 residues. The CDR3 nucleotides are TGCGCCAGCAGCTTTGGCCGGGGGAGCACAGATACGCAGTATTTT. Translation gives CASSFGRGSTDTQYF.

The genes are TRBV5-1 and TRBJ1-2, with D maybe TRBD1 (6 bases). The length of the CDR3 is 16 residues. V lost 3 bases to trimming and J lost 7 bases, with 22 bases between them. Germline-derived CDR1 and CDR2 are SGHRS and YFSETQ. The CDR3 spells CASSSHPNGGAVGYTF. The CDR3, as DNA: TGCGCCAGCAGCTCACACCCCAATGGGGGCGCAGTTGGCTACACCTTC.

The chain combines TRBV7-8 with TRBJ1-5; D not certain. CDR3 length equals 15 residues. Germline assignment: CDR1 SGHVS and CDR2 FQNEAQ. Trimming left V 2 bases short and J 2 bases short, with 10 bases between. CDR3 bases: TGTGCCAGCAGCTTACGCGAGGCACGCAATCAGCCCCAGCATTTT. This encodes CASSLREARNQPQHF.

The chain uses TRBV19 and TRBJ1-5; 7 positions match TRBD1. Germline V lookup: CDR1 LNHDA, CDR2 SQIVND (reference sequence). With 8 bases clipped from V and 4 bases from J, the junction kept 8 bases outside the gene matches. The CDR3 has 14 amino acids. CDR3: CASWGQSRNQPQHF. The DNA for the CDR3 is TGTGCCAGTTGGGGACAGTCTCGGAATCAGCCCCAGCATTTT.

There are a few counts of this clone. The J gene is TRBJ2-5, the V gene TRBV4-3; unclear D gene. CDR3 length: 15 amino acids. Germline assignment: CDR1 LGHNA and CDR2 YSLEER. Trimming stripped 0 bases from V and 4 bases from J, with 12 bases between. CDR3 nucleotide sequence: TGCGCCAGCAGCCAAGATCTAGGTCCCCGAGAGACCCAGTACTTC. This codes for CASSQDLGPRETQYF.

The rearrangement uses TRBV12-5 and TRBJ2-7; TRBD1 matches at 8 bases. Germline lookup yields CDR1 LGHNT and CDR2 FRNRAP. CDR3 length equals 15 residues. V lost 1 base and J lost 2; bases outside the gene matches: 4. The CDR3 sequence is CASGLGQGQTYEQYF. In nucleotides, the CDR3 is TGTGCTAGTGGTTTGGGACAGGGGCAAACCTACGAGCAGTACTTC.

The J gene is TRBJ2-7, the V gene TRBV18, with 8 nucleotides matching TRBD1. Germline values: CDR1 KGHSH, CDR2 LQKENI. The CDR3 covers 13 residues. J gave up 6 bases and V 4 bases, and 5 bases lay outside the gene matches. CDR3 residues: CASSLDRDGEQYF. CDR3 DNA: TGTGCCAGCTCACTGGACAGGGACGGCGAGCAGTACTTC. The full variable domain, in which reference TRBV18 and TRBJ2-7 provide the parts outside the CDR3, is NAGVMQNPRHLVRRRGQEARLRCSPMKGHSHVYWYRQLPEEGLKFMVYLQKENIIDESGMPKERFSAEFPKEGPSILRIQQVVRGDSAAYFCASSLDRDGEQYFGPGTRLTVT.

This clone was seen a single time. The chain joins TRBV9 to TRBJ1-4; D gene unclear. Germline V CDR1 and CDR2: SGDLS, YYNGEE. The V gene lost 0 bases and the J gene lost 4 bases, with 10 bases spanning the gap. The CDR3 is 15 residues long. The CDR3 loop reads CASSVGVSINEKLFF. CDR3 DNA sequence: TGTGCCAGCAGCGTAGGGGTCAGCATTAATGAAAAACTGTTTTTT.

This chain connects TRBV6-6 to TRBJ1-1, with unresolved D. The CDR3 contains 15 residues. V was clipped by 0 bases and J by 0 bases, with 8 bases between them. CDR1 is MNHNY, CDR2 SVGAGI, per germline (reference sequence). The CDR3 DNA reads as TGTGCCAGCAGTTACTCGACCTGGTTGAACACTGAAGCTTTCTTT. Translated: CASSYSTWLNTEAFF.

V gene TRBV7-2 combines with J gene TRBJ2-1; 7 bases align to TRBD1. Looked up from germline, CDR1 is SGHTA and CDR2 is FQGNSA. The CDR3 contains 14 residues. Trimming cost V 3 bases and J 4 bases; bases outside gene matches: 3. The CDR3 protein is CASSFGTAYNEQFF. The CDR3, as DNA: TGTGCCAGCAGCTTTGGGACAGCTTACAATGAGCAGTTCTTC.

This chain uses TRBV5-1 with TRBJ2-7, with 10 bases lining up with TRBD1. This CDR3 contains 15 residues. Per germline, CDR1 SGHRS and CDR2 YFSETQ. Trimming removed 4 bases from V and 5 bases from J; junction bases left unmatched: 9. The CDR3 is CASSVVGQGGDEQYF. The CDR3 DNA is TGCGCCAGCAGCGTGGTCGGACAGGGGGGTGACGAGCAGTACTTC.

V gene TRBV6-5 combines with J gene TRBJ1-1; D is possibly TRBD1 (6 bases). The length of the CDR3 is 14 residues. V lost 7 bases and J lost 3, with 15 bases in between. The germline V gene encodes CDR1 MNHEY and CDR2 SVGAGI. The CDR3 coding sequence is TGTGCCAGCAAGGACTGGGACACGGACACTGAAGCTTTCTTT. Translated, it gives CASKDWDTDTEAFF.

This chain joins TRBV27 and TRBJ1-6; tentative D call: TRBD1 (6 bases). The CDR3 length is 17 residues. Germline V CDR1 and CDR2: MNHEY, SMNVEV (reference sequence). V was cut by 0 bases and J by 8 bases, with 17 bases left in between. CDR3 DNA: TGTGCCAGCAGTTTATCGTCCGGGGGGCGCGAATATTCACCCCTCCACTTT. It is translated as CASSLSSGGREYSPLHF.

This clone was counted a single time. The chain carries TRBV7-2 and TRBJ2-3; no clear D. V shed 5 bases and J shed 5 bases, with 8 bases lying between them. The CDR3 has 12 residues. Germline V gene lookup returns CDR1 SGHTA and CDR2 FQGNSA. CDR3 residues: CASSGQGDTQYF. For the CDR3, the DNA is TGTGCCAGCAGCGGTCAAGGAGATACGCAGTATTTT.

J is TRBJ1-2 and V is TRBV4-3; D possibly corresponds to TRBD1 (6 bases). The CDR3 totals 14 residues. V gave up 1 base and J gave up 8 bases, with 14 bases separating them. The germline CDR1 and CDR2 sequences are LGHNA and YSLEER. The CDR3 region is CASSQARGAGGYTF. CDR3 sequence (DNA): TGCGCCAGCAGCCAAGCTCGGGGGGCTGGAGGCTACACCTTC.

The chain is built from TRBV4-1 and TRBJ1-3; D unclear. Germline CDR1 reads MGHRA; CDR2 reads YSYEKL. The CDR3 spans 15 residues. Trimming left V 0 bases short and J 0 bases short, with 6 bases between. DNA of the CDR3: TGCGCCAGCAGCCAAGAGGGCCGCTCTGGAAACACCATATATTTT. It encodes CASSQEGRSGNTIYF.

V and J are TRBV5-1 and TRBJ2-5, with D perhaps TRBD1 (6 bases). The germline CDR1 and CDR2 sequences are SGHRS and YFSETQ. Trimming stripped 4 bases from V and 1 base from J, with 11 bases between. There are 14 residues in the CDR3. The CDR3 DNA reads as TGCGCCAGCAGCCTTACAGGGTTCCAAGAGACCCAGTACTTC. This gives the protein CASSLTGFQETQYF.

The rearrangement links TRBV18 to TRBJ2-1; maybe TRBD2 (6 bases). Germline V gene data show CDR1 as KGHSH and CDR2 as LQKENI. The V and J ends lost 2 bases and 5 bases respectively, with 16 bases between them. This CDR3 contains 16 residues. The CDR3: CASSPTSPAGDNEQFF. The CDR3 region has the DNA TGTGCCAGCTCACCAACTAGCCCGGCGGGTGACAATGAGCAGTTCTTC. The variable domain in full, with the rest retrieved from reference TRBV18 and TRBJ2-1, is NAGVMQNPRHLVRRRGQEARLRCSPMKGHSHVYWYRQLPEEGLKFMVYLQKENIIDESGMPKERFSAEFPKEGPSILRIQQVVRGDSAAYFCASSPTSPAGDNEQFFGPGTRLTVL.

The chain employs TRBV29-1 and TRBJ1-2; 9 positions match TRBD1. J gave up 5 bases and V 4 bases, and 8 bases lay outside the gene matches. This CDR3 has 14 residues. Germline assignment: CDR1 SQVTM and CDR2 ANQGSEA. The CDR3, as DNA: TGCAGCGTTGCCGCGGACAGGGGTCGATATGGCTACACCTTC. The encoded protein is CSVAADRGRYGYTF.

The V and J genes are TRBV4-2 and TRBJ2-7; 13 positions agree with TRBD2. This CDR3 comprises 16 residues. V was pared by 3 bases and J by 2 bases, with 4 bases of the junction left unmatched. Germline loops: CDR1 LGHNA, CDR2 YNFKEQ. In DNA form, the CDR3 reads TGTGCCAGCAGCCAGGGACTAGCGGGACAAACCTACGAGCAGTACTTC. Translating it yields CASSQGLAGQTYEQYF.

V is TRBV28 and J is TRBJ1-1; 7 bases are shared with TRBD1. The CDR3 consists of 13 residues. V shed 8 bases and J 9 bases; nucleotides not matched to a gene: 12. In germline, CDR1 is MDHEN, CDR2 SYDVKM. CDR3 residues: CASGIRDRDKAFF. CDR3 nucleotides: TGTGCCAGCGGAATCCGAGACAGGGATAAAGCTTTCTTT.